The clone carrying this T cell receptor beta chain showed up just a few times. Its antigen remains unidentified. The authors produced TCR alpha and TCR beta cDNA libraries with sample barcodes and UMIs by 5'RACE using constant-segment primers. Each CDR3 protein is one row after TCRdb ran MiXCR on the 5' RACE reads. Seen here are about 540,000 distinct CDR3 sequences, roughly 21% observed once, and the top ten hold around an eighth. This CDR3 is built from 14 residues. Trimming stripped 0 bases from V and 9 bases from J, with 13 bases between. The germline V gene has CDR1 SGHKS and CDR2 YYEKEE (reference sequence). The data derive from a study of T-cell memory formation after mild COVID-19. Findings and limits, study-wide: Pre-infection memory carried some responding clones, suggesting that cross-reactive memory joined. CM and EM subsets held most contracting CD4+ clones; EMRA held CD8+ ones. There was a balanced CD4/CD8 profile in clones contracting day 15 to 85, and later expanders leaned CD4+.

This chain joins TRBV5-5 and TRBJ2-1; D remains ambiguous. Sequencing was done on a sample of PBMCs or a T cell subset sorted from them (not recorded which). This clonotype was sampled from an adult woman who had mild COVID-19 (a few samples of this study predate the infection). Cell type and time point are not known. In DNA, the CDR3 is TGTGCCAGCAGCTTGGGAATTGGGGTCGGTGAGCAGTTCTTC. It translates to CASSLGIGVGEQFF. The full variable domain, completed using reference TRBV5-5 and TRBJ2-1, is DAGVTQSPTHLIKTRGQQVTLRCSPISGHKSVSWYQQVLGQGPQFIFQYYEKEERGRGNFPDRFSARQFPNYSSELNVNALLLGDSALYLCASSLGIGVGEQFFGPGTRLTVL.